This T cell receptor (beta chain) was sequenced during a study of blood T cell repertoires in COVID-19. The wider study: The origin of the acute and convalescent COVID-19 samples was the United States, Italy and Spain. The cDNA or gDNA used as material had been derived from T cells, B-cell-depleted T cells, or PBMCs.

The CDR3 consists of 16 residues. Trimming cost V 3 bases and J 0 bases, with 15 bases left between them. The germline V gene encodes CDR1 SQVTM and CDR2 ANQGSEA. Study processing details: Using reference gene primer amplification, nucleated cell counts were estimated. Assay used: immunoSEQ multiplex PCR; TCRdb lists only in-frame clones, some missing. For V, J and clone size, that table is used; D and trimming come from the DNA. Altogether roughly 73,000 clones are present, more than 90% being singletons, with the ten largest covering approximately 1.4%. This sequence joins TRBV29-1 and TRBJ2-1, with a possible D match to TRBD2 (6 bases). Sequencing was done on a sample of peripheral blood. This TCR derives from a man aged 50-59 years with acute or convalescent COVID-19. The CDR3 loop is CSVDGDRGSSYNEQFF. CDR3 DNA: TGCAGCGTTGACGGGGATCGGGGGAGCTCCTACAATGAGCAGTTCTTC.